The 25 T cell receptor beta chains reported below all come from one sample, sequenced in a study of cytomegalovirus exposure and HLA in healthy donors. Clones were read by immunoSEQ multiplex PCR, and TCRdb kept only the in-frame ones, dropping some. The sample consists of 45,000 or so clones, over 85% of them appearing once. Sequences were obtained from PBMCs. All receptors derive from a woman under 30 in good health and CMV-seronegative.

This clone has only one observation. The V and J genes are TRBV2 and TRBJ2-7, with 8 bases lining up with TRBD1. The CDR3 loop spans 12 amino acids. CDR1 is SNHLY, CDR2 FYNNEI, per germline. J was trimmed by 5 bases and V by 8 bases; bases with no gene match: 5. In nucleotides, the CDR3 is TGTGCCAGCGGGACAGGCTTTAACGAGCAGTACTTC. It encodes CASGTGFNEQYF.

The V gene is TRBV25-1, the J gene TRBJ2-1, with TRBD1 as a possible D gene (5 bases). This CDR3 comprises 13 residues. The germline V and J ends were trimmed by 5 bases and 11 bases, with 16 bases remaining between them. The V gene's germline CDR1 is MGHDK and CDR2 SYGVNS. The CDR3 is CASSLGFRAKQFF. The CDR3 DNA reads TGTGCCAGCAGTCTAGGTTTCAGGGCGAAGCAGTTCTTC.

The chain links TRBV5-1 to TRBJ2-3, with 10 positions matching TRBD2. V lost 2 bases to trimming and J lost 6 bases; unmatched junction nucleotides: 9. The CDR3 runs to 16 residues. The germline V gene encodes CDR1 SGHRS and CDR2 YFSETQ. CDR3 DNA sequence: TGCGCCAGCAGCTTAGCGGGGGGGCCCATACCCGATACGCAGTATTTT. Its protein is CASSLAGGPIPDTQYF.

This chain's CDR3 is CASSLGPQVRVAGDEQFF. As DNA, the CDR3 is TGTGCCAGCAGCTTAGGGCCCCAGGTCCGCGTGGCGGGCGATGAGCAGTTCTTC. The chain couples TRBV7-6 to TRBJ2-1; weak D call: TRBD2 (5 bases). Germline V gives CDR1 SGHVS, CDR2 FNYEAQ. The V gene lost 1 base and the J gene lost 8 bases, with 24 bases spanning the gap. The CDR3 has 18 residues.

The CDR3: CASSLAGYLAETQYF. The CDR3 coding sequence is TGCGCCAGCAGCTTGGCCGGATACTTAGCCGAGACCCAGTACTTC. This chain links TRBV5-1 with TRBJ2-5; D unclear. The ends were cut back, 0 bases at V and 5 bases at J, with 14 bases in the middle. This CDR3 comprises 15 residues. CDR1 SGHRS and CDR2 YFSETQ come from the germline V gene.

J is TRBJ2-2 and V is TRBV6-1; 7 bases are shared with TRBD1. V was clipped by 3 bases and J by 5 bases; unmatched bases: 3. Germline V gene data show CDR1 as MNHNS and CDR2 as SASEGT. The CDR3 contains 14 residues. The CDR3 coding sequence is TGTGCCAGCAGTGAGAGGGGGCCGACCGGGGAGCTGTTTTTT. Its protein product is CASSERGPTGELFF.

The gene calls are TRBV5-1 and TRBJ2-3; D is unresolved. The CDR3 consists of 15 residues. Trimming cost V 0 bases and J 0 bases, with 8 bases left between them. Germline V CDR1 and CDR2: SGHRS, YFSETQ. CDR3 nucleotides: TGCGCCAGCAGCTTGGCGCCGACTAGCACAGATACGCAGTATTTT. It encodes CASSLAPTSTDTQYF.

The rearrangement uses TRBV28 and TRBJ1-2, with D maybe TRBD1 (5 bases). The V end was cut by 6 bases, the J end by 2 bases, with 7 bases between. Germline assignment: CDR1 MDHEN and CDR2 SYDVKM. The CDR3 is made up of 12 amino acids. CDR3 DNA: TGTGCCAGCAGCCCAGGGAACTATGGCTACACCTTC. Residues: CASSPGNYGYTF.

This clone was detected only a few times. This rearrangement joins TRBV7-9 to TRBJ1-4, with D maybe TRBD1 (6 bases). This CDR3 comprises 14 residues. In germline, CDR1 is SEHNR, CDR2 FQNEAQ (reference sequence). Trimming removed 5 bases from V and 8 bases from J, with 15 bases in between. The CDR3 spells CASSQGQVSEKLFF. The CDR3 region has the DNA TGTGCCAGCAGCCAGGGGCAGGTTTCAGAAAAACTGTTTTTT.

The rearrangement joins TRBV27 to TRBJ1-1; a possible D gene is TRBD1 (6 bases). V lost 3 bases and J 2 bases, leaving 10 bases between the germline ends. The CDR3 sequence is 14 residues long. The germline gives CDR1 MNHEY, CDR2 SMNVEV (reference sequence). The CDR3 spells CASSFGGGNTEAFF. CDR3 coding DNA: TGTGCCAGCAGTTTCGGCGGGGGCAACACTGAAGCTTTCTTT.

This chain's CDR3 is CASSRGTSGKNGELFF. The CDR3 DNA is TGTGCCAGCAGTCGCGGGACTAGCGGGAAAAACGGGGAGCTGTTTTTT. J is TRBJ2-2 and V is TRBV2; 13 nucleotides align to TRBD2. The junction had 7 bases not matched to a gene; V was cut back by 5 bases and J by 7 bases. Germline values: CDR1 SNHLY, CDR2 FYNNEI. CDR3 length: 16 amino acids.

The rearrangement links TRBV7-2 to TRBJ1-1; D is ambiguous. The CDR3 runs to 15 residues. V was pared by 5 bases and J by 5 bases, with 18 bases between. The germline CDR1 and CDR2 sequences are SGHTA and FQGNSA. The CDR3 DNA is TGTGCCAGCAGCCGAACGTCCAGAGGAATTACTGAAGCTTTCTTT. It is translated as CASSRTSRGITEAFF.

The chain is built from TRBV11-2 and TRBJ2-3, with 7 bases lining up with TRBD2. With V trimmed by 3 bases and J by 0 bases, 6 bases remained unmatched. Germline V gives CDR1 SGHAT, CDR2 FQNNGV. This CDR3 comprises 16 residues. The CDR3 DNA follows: TGTGCCAGCAGCTTCGGAATGGGAGGGAGCACAGATACGCAGTATTTT. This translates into CASSFGMGGSTDTQYF.

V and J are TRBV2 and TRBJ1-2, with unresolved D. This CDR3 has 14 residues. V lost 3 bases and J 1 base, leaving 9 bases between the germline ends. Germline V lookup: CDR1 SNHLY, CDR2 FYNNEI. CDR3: CASSDRRDNYGYTF. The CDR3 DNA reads TGTGCCAGCAGTGATAGGCGGGATAACTATGGCTACACCTTC.

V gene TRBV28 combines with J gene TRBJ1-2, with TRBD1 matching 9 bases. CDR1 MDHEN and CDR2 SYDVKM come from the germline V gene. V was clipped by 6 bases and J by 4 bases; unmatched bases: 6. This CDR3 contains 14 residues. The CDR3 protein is CASSPGQGSYGYTF. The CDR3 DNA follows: TGTGCCAGCAGCCCTGGACAGGGGAGCTATGGCTACACCTTC.

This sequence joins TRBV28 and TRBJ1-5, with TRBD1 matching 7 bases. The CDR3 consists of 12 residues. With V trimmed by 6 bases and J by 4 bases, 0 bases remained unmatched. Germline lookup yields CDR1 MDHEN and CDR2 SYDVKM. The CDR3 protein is CASRTGNQPQHF. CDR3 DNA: TGTGCCAGCAGGACAGGGAATCAGCCCCAGCATTTT.

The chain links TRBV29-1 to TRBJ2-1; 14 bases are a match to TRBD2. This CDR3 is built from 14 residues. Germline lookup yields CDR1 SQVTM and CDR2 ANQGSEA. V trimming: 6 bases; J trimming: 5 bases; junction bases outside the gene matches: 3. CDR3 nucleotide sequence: TGCAGCGTAGAGGGACTAGCGGGAGACAATGAGCAGTTCTTC. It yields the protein CSVEGLAGDNEQFF.

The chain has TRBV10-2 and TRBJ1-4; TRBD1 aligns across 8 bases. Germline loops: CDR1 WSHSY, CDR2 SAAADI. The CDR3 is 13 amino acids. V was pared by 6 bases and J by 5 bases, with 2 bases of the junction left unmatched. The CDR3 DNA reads TGCGCCAGCAGACGACAGGGGAATGAAAAACTGTTTTTT. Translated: CASRRQGNEKLFF.

CDR3 loop: CASSQVAGTEQYF. CDR3 in DNA: TGCGCCAGCAGCCAAGTCGCAGGCACCGAGCAGTACTTC. The chain is built from TRBV4-1 and TRBJ2-7; no reliable D call. CDR3 length equals 13 residues. Looked up from germline, CDR1 is MGHRA and CDR2 is YSYEKL. V gave up 1 base and J gave up 6 bases, with 10 bases separating them.

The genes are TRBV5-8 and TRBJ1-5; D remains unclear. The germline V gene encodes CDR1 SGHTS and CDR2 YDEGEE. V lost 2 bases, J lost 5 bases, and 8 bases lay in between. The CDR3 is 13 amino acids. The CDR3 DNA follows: TGTGCCAGCAGCTTAATCGGGGATCAGCCCCAGCATTTT. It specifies CASSLIGDQPQHF.

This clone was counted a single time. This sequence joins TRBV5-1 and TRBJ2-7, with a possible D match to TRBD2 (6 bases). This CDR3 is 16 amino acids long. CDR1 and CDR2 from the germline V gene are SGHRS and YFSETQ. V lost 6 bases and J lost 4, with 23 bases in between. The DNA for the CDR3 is TGCGCCAGCACCCCGGGCGGCGGGATCACTGGTTACGAGCAGTACTTC. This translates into CASTPGGGITGYEQYF. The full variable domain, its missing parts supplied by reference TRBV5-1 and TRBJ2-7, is KAGVTQTPRYLIKTRGQQVTLSCSPISGHRSVSWYQQTPGQGLQFLFEYFSETQRNKGNFPGRFSGRQFSNSRSEMNVSTLELGDSALYLCASTPGGGITGYEQYFGPGTRLTVT.

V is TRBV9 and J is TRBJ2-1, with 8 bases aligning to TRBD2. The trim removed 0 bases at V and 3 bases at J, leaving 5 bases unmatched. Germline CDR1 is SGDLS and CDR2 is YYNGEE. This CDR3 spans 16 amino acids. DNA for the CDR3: TGTGCCAGCAGCGTAGACTCTCGGGGGGGCTACAATGAGCAGTTCTTC. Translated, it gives CASSVDSRGGYNEQFF.

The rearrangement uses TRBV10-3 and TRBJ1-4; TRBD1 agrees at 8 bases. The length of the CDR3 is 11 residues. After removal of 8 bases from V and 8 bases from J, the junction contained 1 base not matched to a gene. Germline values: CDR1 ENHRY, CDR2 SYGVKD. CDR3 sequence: CAIGQGEKLFF. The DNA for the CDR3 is TGTGCCATCGGACAGGGCGAAAAACTGTTTTTT.

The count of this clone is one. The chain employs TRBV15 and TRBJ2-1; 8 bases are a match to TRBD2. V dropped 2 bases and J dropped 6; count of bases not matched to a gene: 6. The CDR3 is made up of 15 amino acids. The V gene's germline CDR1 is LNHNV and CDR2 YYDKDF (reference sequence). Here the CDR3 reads CATSRLTGGGNEQFF. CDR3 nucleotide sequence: TGTGCCACCAGCAGATTAACGGGGGGGGGCAATGAGCAGTTCTTC.

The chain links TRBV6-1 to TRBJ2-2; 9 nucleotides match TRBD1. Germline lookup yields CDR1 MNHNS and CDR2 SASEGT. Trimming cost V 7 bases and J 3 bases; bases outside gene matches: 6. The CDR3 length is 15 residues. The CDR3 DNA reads TGTGCCAGCATCGGACAGGGGTTGGACACCGGGGAGCTGTTTTTT. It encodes CASIGQGLDTGELFF.